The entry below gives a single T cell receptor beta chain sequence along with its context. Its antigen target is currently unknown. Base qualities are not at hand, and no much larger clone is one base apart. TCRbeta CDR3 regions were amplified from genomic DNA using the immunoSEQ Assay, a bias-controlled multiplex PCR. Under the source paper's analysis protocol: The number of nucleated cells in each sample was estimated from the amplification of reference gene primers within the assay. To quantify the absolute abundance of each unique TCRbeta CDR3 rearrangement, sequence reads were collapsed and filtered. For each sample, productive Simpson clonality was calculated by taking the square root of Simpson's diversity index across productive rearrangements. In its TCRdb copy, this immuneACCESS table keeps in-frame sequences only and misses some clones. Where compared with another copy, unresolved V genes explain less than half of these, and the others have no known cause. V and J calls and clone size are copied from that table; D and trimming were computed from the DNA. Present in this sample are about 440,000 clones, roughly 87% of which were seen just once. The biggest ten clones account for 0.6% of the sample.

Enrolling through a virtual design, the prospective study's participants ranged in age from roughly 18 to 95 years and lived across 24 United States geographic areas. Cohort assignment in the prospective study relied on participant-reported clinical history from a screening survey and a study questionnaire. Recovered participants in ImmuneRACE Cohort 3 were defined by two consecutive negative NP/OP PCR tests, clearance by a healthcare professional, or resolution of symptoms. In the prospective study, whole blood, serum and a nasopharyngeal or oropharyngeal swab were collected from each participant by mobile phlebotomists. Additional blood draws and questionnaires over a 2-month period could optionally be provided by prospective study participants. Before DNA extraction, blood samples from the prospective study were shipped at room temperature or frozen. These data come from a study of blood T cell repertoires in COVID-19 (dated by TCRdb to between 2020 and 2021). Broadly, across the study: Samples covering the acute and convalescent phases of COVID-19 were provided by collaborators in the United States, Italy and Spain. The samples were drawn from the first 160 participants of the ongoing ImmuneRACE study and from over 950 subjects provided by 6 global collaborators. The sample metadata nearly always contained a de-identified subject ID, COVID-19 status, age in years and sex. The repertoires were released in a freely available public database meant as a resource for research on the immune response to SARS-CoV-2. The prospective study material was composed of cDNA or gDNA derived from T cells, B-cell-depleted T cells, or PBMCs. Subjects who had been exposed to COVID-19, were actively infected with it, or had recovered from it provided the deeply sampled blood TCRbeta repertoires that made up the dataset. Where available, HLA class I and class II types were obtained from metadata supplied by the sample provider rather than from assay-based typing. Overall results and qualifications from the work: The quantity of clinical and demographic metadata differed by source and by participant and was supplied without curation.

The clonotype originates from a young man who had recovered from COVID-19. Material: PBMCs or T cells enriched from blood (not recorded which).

The CDR3 has the sequence CASSSPGGSPLHF. At the DNA level, the sequence is TGTGCCAGCAGCTCCCCCGGAGGTTCACCCCTCCACTTT. The chain joins TRBV3-1 (or the pseudogene TRBV3-2) to TRBJ1-6, with the D segment identity uncertain. V gives up 5 bases and J gives up 9 bases, and the segment between their germline ends measures 11 bases. CDR1 LGHDT and CDR2 YNNKEL are derived from the germline V gene (reference sequence). The CDR3 starts with the cysteine, ends with the phenylalanine, and has 13 residues. Only the CDR3 DNA stays, 39 bases, in frame from base 1.